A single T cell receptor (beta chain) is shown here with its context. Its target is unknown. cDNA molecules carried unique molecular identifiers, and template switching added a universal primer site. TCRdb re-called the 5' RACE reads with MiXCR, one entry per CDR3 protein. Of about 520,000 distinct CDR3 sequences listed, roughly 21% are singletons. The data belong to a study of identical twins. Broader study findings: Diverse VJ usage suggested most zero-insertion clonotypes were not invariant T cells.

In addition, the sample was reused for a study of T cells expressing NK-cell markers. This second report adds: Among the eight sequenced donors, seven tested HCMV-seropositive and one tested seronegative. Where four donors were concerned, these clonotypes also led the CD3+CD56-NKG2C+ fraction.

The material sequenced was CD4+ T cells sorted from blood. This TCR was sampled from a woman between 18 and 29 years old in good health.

CDR3 bases: TGTGCCAGCAGACAGGGAGTTAGGAGCAATCAGCCCCAGCATTTT. This sequence encodes CASRQGVRSNQPQHF. The rearrangement uses TRBV12-3 or TRBV12-4 and TRBJ1-5; weak D call: TRBD1 (6 bases). The CDR3 has 15 residues. Trimming cost V 6 bases and J 1 base, with 13 bases left between them.